Below, 15 T cell receptor beta chains from the same sample are listed, as sequenced in a study of blood T cell repertoires in COVID-19 (dated by TCRdb to between 2020 and 2021). To prepare the library, the immunoSEQ multiplex PCR assay was applied. Here the immuneACCESS table is served through TCRdb, limited to in-frame sequences with V and J called. Missing clones are a known gap in these copies; in checked studies unresolved V genes cover under half, and the rest lacks a known reason. This sample has roughly 260,000 clones in its table, and around nine tenths of those were observed once. The ten largest clones represent about 9.2% of the sample. The specimen sequenced was peripheral blood. The receptors were sampled from a man aged 40-49 years who had recovered from COVID-19.

Note on this clone: The sample contains more than one DNA sequence encoding this CDR3. The chain uses TRBV7-9 and TRBJ1-1; D ambiguous. V gave up 2 bases and J gave up 0 bases, with 7 bases separating them. Germline-derived CDR1 and CDR2 are SEHNR and FQNEAQ (reference sequence). The CDR3 runs 14 residues. CDR3 nucleotide sequence: TGTGCCAGCAGCTTAACCACTGTGAACACTGAAGCTTTCTTT. Residues: CASSLTTVNTEAFF.

The chain recombines TRBV7-8 with TRBJ2-5; tentatively, D is TRBD1 or TRBD2 (7 bases each). Trimming removed 5 bases from V and 5 bases from J, with 9 bases in between. This CDR3 has 12 amino acids. Germline CDR1 reads SGHVS; CDR2 reads FQNEAQ. The chain's CDR3 is CASSQGGETQYF. The CDR3 DNA reads TGTGCCAGCAGCCAGGGGGGGGAGACCCAGTACTTC.

V usage is TRBV21-1 and J usage is TRBJ2-2; no DNA check was done on the table's D call, TRBD2. TRBV21-1 constitutes a pseudogene. The CDR3 has 19 amino acids. The chain's CDR3 is CASSGISGTSNDGTGELFF. CDR3 sequence (DNA): TGTGCCAGCAGCGGTATTTCAGGGACTAGCAACGATGGCACCGGGGAGCTGTTTTTT.

This clone has just one count. The chain employs TRBV7-9 and TRBJ2-7, with D possibly being TRBD2 (5 bases). Germline CDR1 SEHNR, CDR2 FQNEAQ (reference sequence). The CDR3 sequence is 16 residues long. V was clipped by 1 base and J by 4 bases, with 17 bases between them. CDR3 in DNA: TGTGCCAGCAGCTTAGTAGCGTCCAGGACCCCATACGAGCAGTACTTC. Residues: CASSLVASRTPYEQYF. The whole variable domain, filled in from reference TRBV7-9 and TRBJ2-7, reads DTGVSQNPRHKITKRGQNVTFRCDPISEHNRLYWYRQTLGQGPEFLTYFQNEAQLEKSRLLSDRFSAERPKGSFSTLEIQRTEQGDSAMYLCASSLVASRTPYEQYFGPGTRLTVT.

V gene TRBV4-3 combines with J gene TRBJ1-1; perhaps TRBD1 as D (6 bases). The V end was cut by 2 bases, the J end by 5 bases, with 18 bases between. The CDR3 is 16 amino acids. Germline assignment: CDR1 LGHNA and CDR2 YSLEER. CDR3 DNA sequence: TGCGCCAGCAGCCAAAGGGCAAGGGGGTTAGAGACTGAAGCTTTCTTT. Protein: CASSQRARGLETEAFF.

A remark on this clone: Because the CDR3's place on the DNA is in doubt, the DNA is left out and the CDR3 is given as listed by TCRdb. The chain employs TRBV6-5 and TRBJ1-1; the table gives TRBD1 as D, unverified against the DNA. The CDR3 has 14 residues if both end residues are counted. Germline assignment: CDR1 MNHEY and CDR2 SVGAGI. This chain's CDR3 is CASSYEGVARGTFF.

The chain couples TRBV10-3 to TRBJ1-6, with D perhaps TRBD1 (6 bases). The CDR3 is made up of 17 amino acids. The germline V and J ends were trimmed by 0 bases and 8 bases, with 17 bases remaining between them. Germline lookup yields CDR1 ENHRY and CDR2 SYGVKD. CDR3 protein: CAISESVGAVRYSPLHF. In DNA form, the CDR3 reads TGTGCCATCAGTGAGTCGGTGGGGGCGGTTAGGTATTCACCCCTCCACTTT.

The chain links TRBV7-9 to TRBJ2-2; TRBD2 matches 8 bases. Germline CDR1 SEHNR, CDR2 FQNEAQ (reference sequence). Trimming removed 5 bases from V and 5 bases from J; junction bases left unmatched: 4. The CDR3 consists of 14 residues. CDR3 sequence: CASSTRLATGELFF. CDR3 coding DNA: TGTGCCAGCAGCACCCGACTAGCGACCGGGGAGCTGTTTTTT.

This sequence joins TRBV7-2 and TRBJ2-7; tentatively, D is TRBD2 (5 bases). The CDR3 spans 16 residues. Trimming stripped 3 bases from V and 0 bases from J, with 15 bases between. The germline CDR1 and CDR2 sequences are SGHTA and FQGNSA. The CDR3 nucleotides read TGTGCCAGCAGCTTCGGCGGCAAAACTAGCTCCTACGAGCAGTACTTC. This gives the protein CASSFGGKTSSYEQYF. Together with reference TRBV7-2 and TRBJ2-7, the CDR3 gives the full variable domain: GAGVSQSPSNKVTEKGKDVELRCDPISGHTALYWYRQSLGQGLEFLIYFQGNSAPDKSGLPSDRFSAERTGGSVSTLTIQRTQQEDSAVYLCASSFGGKTSSYEQYFGPGTRLTVT.

This chain links TRBV5-1 with TRBJ2-3, with 7 bases aligning to TRBD1. Germline assignment: CDR1 SGHRS and CDR2 YFSETQ. V trimming: 4 bases; J trimming: 4 bases; junction bases outside the gene matches: 9. CDR3 length: 15 amino acids. The CDR3 here is CASSPDRVSADTQYF. CDR3 nucleotide sequence: TGCGCCAGCAGCCCCGACAGGGTATCTGCAGATACGCAGTATTTT.

The rearrangement joins TRBV19 to TRBJ1-1; 7 bases line up with TRBD1. Trimming took 10 bases from V and 2 from J; bases not matched to a gene: 13. CDR1 and CDR2 from the germline V gene are LNHDA and SQIVND (reference sequence). CDR3 length: 15 amino acids. Written as DNA, the CDR3 is TGTGCCACCATGAAGAAGGGGGCAAGAAACACTGAAGCTTTCTTT. Translation: CATMKKGARNTEAFF.

DNA of the CDR3: TGTGCCAGCAGCCAAAGGGGTTTAGCGGGAGAGGAGACCCAGTACTTC. Translation: CASSQRGLAGEETQYF. V gene TRBV7-9 combines with J gene TRBJ2-5, with TRBD2 identical over 9 bases. The CDR3 runs 16 residues. The germline gives CDR1 SEHNR, CDR2 FQNEAQ (reference sequence). V lost 5 bases and J lost 5; bases outside the gene matches: 12.

J is TRBJ1-5 and V is TRBV4-1; D not certain. This CDR3 is 13 amino acids long. Germline lookup yields CDR1 MGHRA and CDR2 YSYEKL. V was clipped by 3 bases and J by 14 bases, with 17 bases between them. CDR3 sequence reads: CASSQGKTAEKHF. As DNA, the CDR3 is TGCGCCAGCAGCCAGGGAAAAACAGCGGAGAAGCATTTT.

This chain uses TRBV27 with TRBJ1-1; 8 bases line up with TRBD1. This CDR3 spans 14 amino acids. Germline trimming cut 5 bases from V and 4 bases from J; bases unmatched to any gene: 6. Germline V gene lookup returns CDR1 MNHEY and CDR2 SMNVEV (reference sequence). The CDR3: CASSARGRTTEAFF. Written as DNA, the CDR3 is TGTGCCAGCAGTGCCAGGGGGCGGACCACTGAAGCTTTCTTT.

V and J are TRBV6-1 and TRBJ2-2, with 8 bases matching TRBD1. CDR1 and CDR2 from the germline V gene are MNHNS and SASEGT. V shed 4 bases and J 3 bases; nucleotides not matched to a gene: 7. The CDR3 runs 16 residues. CDR3 DNA: TGTGCCAGCAGTGGTCGGACAGGGATTCACACCGGGGAGCTGTTTTTT. Translated, it gives CASSGRTGIHTGELFF.